Reported below is one T cell receptor (beta chain). Germline CDR1 is SGHRS and CDR2 is YFSETQ. The CDR3 covers 15 residues. The V and J ends lost 0 bases and 5 bases, in that order; junction bases with no gene match: 3. This record comes from a study of cytomegalovirus exposure and HLA in healthy donors. Primers: 60 Vbeta forward and 13 Jbeta reverse. Assay used: immunoSEQ multiplex PCR; TCRdb lists only in-frame clones, some missing. In the table there are 100,000 to 150,000 clones, 80% of which are singletons. The chain carries TRBV5-1 and TRBJ2-1; 9 bases agree with TRBD2. The sequence came from a human donor in good health. The sequenced sample was PBMCs. CDR3: CASSLGLAGHNEQFF. In DNA, the CDR3 is TGCGCCAGCAGCTTGGGGCTAGCGGGGCACAATGAGCAGTTCTTC.